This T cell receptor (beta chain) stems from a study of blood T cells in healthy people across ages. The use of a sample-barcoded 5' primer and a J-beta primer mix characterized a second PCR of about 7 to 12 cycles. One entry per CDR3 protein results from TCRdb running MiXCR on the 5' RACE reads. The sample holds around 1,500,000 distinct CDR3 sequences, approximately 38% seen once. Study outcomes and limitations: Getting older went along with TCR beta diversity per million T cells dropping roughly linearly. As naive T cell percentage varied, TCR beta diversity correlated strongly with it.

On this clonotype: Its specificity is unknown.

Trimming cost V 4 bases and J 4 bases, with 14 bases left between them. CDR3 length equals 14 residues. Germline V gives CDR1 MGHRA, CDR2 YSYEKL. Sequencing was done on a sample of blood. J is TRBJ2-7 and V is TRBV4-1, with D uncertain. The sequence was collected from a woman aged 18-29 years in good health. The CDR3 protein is CASSLTIVTYEQYF. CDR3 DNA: TGCGCCAGCAGCCTGACCATCGTGACTTACGAGCAGTACTTC.